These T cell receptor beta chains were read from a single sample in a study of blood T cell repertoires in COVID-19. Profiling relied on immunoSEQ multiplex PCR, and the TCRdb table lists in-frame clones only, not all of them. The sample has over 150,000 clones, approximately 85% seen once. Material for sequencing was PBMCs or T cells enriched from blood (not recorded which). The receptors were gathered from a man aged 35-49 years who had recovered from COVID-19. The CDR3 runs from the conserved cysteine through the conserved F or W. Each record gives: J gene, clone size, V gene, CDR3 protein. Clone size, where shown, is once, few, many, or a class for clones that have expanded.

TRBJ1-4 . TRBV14 CASSQDQPGLSEKLFF
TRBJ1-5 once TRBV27 CASGGDGKPNQPQHF
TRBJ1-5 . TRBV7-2 CASSLGGDKRVQPQHF
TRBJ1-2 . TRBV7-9 CASSPFGPGGYGYTF
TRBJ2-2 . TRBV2 CGSCTQTDTGELFF
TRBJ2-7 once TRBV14 CASSRQFYEQYF
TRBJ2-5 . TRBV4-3 CASSQDPSPRDREREETQYF
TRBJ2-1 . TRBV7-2 CASSILSSASYNEQFF
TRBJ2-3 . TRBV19 CASSRGLGADTQYF
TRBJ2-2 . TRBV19 CASSIQVTGELFF
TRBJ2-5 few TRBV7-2 CASSLAGRVQETQYF
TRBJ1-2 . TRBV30 CAWSSTGVGYTF
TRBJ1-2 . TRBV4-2 CASSRDRTGYTF
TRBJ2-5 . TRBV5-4 CASSPDRGQETQYF
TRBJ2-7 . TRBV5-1 CASSSGSLQQYF
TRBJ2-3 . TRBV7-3 CASSLTPRGSGTDTQYF
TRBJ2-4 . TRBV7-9 CASSLEGETKNIQYF
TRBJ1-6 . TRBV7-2 CASSLLSRGIPSPLHF
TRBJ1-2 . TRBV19 CASRDRQGDYGYTF
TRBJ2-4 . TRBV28 CASSLGGQGSQNIQYF
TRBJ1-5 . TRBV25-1 CASQQGMGQPQHF
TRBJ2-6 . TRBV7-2 CASSHSGRAGANVLTF